This TCR beta chain was sequenced for a study of cytomegalovirus exposure and HLA in healthy donors. Regarding the study as a whole: HLA restriction was apparent for most CMV-associated TCR beta chains in a later analysis.

For this clone: What it binds is not known.

CDR1 is SGHAT and CDR2 is FQNNGV in the germline V gene. Trimming cost V 5 bases and J 8 bases, with 22 bases left between them. This CDR3 region has 16 residues. PCR was performed using 60 Vbeta and 13 Jbeta primers. Profiled with immunoSEQ multiplex PCR; TCRdb holds only in-frame clones, not every one. The data contain tens of thousands of clones, around 82% of them singletons. The sample was PBMCs. This chain connects TRBV11-2 to TRBJ2-1; D might be TRBD2 (6 bases). The sequence came from a male donor in good health and CMV-seronegative. The CDR3 loop is CASSPSLAVRWDEQFF. CDR3 nucleotides: TGTGCCAGCAGCCCTTCATTAGCGGTGCGCTGGGATGAGCAGTTCTTC.